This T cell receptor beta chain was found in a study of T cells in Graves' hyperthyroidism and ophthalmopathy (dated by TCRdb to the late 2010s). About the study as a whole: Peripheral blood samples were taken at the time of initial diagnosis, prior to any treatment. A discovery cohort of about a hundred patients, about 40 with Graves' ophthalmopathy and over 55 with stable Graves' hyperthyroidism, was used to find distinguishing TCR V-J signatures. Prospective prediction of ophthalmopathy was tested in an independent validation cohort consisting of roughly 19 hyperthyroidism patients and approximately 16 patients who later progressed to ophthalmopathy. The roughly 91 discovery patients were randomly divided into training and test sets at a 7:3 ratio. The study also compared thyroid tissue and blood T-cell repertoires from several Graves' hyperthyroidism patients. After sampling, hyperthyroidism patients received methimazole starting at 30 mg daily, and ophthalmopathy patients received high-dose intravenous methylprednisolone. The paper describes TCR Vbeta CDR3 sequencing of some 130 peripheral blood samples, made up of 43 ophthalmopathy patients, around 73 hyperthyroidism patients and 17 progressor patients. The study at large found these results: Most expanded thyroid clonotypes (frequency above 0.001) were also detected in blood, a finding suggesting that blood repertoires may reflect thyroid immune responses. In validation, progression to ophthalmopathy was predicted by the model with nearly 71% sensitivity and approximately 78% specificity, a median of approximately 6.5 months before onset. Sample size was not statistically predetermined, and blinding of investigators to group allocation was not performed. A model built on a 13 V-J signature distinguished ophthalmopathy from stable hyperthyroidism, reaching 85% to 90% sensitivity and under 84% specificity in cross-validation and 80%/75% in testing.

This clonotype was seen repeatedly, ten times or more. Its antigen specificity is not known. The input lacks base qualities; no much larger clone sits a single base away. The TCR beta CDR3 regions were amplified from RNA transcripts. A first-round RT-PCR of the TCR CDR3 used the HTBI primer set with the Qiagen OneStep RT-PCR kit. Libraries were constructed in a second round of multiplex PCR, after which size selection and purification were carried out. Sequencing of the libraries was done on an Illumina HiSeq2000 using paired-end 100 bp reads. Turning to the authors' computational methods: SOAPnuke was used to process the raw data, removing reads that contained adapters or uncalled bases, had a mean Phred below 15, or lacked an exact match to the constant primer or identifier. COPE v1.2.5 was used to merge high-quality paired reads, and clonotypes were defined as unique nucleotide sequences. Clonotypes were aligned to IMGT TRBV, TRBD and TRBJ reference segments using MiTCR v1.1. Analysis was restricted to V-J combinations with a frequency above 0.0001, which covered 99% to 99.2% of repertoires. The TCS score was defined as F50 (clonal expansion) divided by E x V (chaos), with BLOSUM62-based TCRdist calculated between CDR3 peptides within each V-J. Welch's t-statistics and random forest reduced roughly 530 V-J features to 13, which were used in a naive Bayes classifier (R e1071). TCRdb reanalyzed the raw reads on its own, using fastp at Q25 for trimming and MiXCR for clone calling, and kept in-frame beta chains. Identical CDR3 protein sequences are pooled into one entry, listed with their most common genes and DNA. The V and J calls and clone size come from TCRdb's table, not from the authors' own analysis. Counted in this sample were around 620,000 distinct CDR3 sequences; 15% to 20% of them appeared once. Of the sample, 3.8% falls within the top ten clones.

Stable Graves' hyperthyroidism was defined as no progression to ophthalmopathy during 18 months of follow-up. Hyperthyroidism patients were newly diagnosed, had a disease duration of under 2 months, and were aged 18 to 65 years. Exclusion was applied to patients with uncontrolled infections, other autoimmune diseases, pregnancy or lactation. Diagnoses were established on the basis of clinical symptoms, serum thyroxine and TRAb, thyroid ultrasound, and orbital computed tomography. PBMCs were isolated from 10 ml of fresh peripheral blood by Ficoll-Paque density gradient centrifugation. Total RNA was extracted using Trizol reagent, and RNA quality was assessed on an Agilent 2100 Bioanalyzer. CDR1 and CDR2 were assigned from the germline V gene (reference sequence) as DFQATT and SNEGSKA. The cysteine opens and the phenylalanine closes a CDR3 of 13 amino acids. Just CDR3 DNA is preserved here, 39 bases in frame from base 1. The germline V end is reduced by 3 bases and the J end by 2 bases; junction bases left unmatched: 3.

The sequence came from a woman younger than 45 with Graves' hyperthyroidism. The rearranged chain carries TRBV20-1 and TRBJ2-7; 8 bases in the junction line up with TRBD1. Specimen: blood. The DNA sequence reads TGCAGTGCTAGGACAGGGGTTACCTACGAGCAGTACTTC. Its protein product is CSARTGVTYEQYF.